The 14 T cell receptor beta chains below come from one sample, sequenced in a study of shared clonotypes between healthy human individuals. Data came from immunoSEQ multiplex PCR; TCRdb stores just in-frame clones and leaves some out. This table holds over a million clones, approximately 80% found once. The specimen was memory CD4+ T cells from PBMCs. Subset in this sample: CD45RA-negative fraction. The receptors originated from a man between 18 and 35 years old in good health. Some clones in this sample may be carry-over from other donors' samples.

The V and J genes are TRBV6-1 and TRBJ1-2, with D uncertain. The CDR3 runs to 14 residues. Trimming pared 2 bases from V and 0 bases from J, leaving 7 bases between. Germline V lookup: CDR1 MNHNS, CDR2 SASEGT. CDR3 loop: CASSEFRANYGYTF. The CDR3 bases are TGTGCCAGCAGTGAATTCCGGGCTAACTATGGCTACACCTTC.

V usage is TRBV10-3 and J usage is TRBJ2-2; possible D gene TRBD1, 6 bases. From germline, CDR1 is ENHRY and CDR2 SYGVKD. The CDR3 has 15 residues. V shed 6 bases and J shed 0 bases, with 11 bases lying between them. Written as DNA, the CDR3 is TGTGCCATCAGACAGGGCCGCGCGAACACCGGGGAGCTGTTTTTT. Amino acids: CAIRQGRANTGELFF.

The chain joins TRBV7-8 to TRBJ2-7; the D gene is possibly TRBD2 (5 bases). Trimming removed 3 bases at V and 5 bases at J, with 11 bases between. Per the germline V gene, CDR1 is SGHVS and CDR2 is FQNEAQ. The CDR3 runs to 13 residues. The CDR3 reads CASSFIYGDEQYF. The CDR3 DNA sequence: TGTGCCAGCAGCTTCATATACGGGGACGAGCAGTACTTC. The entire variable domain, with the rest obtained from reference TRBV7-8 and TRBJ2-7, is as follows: GAGVSQSPRYKVAKRGQDVALRCDPISGHVSLFWYQQALGQGPEFLTYFQNEAQLDKSGLPSDRFFAERPEGSVSTLKIQRTQQEDSAVYLCASSFIYGDEQYFGPGTRLTVT.

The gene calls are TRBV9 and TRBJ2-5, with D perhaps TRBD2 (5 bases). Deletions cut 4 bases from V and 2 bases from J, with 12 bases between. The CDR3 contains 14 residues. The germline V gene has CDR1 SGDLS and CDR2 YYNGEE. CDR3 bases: TGTGCCAGCAGCCCCACCCCGGGGCAAGAGACCCAGTACTTC. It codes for CASSPTPGQETQYF.

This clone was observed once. The CDR3 region is CASSLHLDRTNEKLFF. The DNA of the CDR3 is TGTGCCAGCAGCTTACATCTGGACAGGACAAATGAAAAACTGTTTTTT. This rearrangement joins TRBV7-8 to TRBJ1-4; 7 bases match TRBD1. Germline V CDR1 and CDR2: SGHVS, FQNEAQ. The V segment lost 2 bases and the J segment 5 bases; nucleotides outside the gene matches: 8. The CDR3 spans 16 residues.

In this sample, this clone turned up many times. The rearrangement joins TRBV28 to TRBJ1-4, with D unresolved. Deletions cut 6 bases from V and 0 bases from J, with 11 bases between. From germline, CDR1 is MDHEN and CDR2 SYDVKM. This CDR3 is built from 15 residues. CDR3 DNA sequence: TGTGCCAGCAGCAGAAACGGAGCAACTAATGAAAAACTGTTTTTT. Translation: CASSRNGATNEKLFF.

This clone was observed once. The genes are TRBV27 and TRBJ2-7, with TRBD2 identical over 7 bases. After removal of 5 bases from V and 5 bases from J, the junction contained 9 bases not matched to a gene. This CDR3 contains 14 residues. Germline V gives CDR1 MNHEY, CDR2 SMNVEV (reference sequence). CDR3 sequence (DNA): TGTGCCAGCAGTCCGTGGGGGGGAAGGAACGAGCAGTACTTC. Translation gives CASSPWGGRNEQYF.

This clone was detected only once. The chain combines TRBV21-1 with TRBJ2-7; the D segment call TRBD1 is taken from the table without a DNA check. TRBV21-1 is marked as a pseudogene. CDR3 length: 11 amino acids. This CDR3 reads CARPHRDEQYF. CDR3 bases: TGTGCCAGACCTCACAGGGACGAGCAGTACTTC.

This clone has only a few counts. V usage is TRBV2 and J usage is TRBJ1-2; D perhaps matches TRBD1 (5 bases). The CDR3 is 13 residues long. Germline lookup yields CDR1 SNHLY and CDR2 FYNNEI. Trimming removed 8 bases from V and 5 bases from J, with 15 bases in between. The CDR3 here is CASRPGTEYGYTF. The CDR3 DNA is TGTGCCAGCCGCCCCGGGACCGAGTATGGCTACACCTTC.

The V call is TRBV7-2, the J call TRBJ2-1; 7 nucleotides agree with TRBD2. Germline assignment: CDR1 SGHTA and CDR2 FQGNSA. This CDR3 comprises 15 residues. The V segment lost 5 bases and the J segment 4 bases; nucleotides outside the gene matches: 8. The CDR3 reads CASSRPGRRYNEQFF. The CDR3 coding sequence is TGTGCCAGCAGCCGCCCCGGGAGGAGGTACAATGAGCAGTTCTTC.

CDR3 amino acids: CASREREVYNEQFF. CDR3 coding DNA: TGCGCCAGCAGGGAGCGGGAGGTCTACAATGAGCAGTTCTTC. The chain uses TRBV5-1 and TRBJ2-1; 9 bases agree with TRBD2. The CDR3 totals 14 residues. Germline V lookup: CDR1 SGHRS, CDR2 YFSETQ. The J segment lost 3 bases and the V segment lost 5 bases, leaving 3 bases of the junction unmatched.

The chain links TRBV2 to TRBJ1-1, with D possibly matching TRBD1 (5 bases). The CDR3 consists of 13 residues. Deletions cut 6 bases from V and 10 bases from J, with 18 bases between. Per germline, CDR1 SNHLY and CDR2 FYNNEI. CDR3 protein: CASSPEGAGGAFF. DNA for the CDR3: TGTGCCAGCAGCCCGGAAGGGGCTGGCGGAGCTTTCTTT. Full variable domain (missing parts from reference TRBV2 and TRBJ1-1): EPEVTQTPSHQVTQMGQEVILRCVPISNHLYFYWYRQILGQKVEFLVSFYNNEISEKSEIFDDQFSVERPDGSNFTLKIRSTKLEDSAMYFCASSPEGAGGAFFGQGTRLTVV.

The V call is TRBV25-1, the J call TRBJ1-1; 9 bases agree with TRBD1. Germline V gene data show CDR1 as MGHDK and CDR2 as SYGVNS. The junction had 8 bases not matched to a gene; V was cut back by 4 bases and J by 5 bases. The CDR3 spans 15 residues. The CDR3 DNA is TGTGCCAGCAGTGGGTCCGGGACAGGGCGGACTGAAGCTTTCTTT. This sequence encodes CASSGSGTGRTEAFF.

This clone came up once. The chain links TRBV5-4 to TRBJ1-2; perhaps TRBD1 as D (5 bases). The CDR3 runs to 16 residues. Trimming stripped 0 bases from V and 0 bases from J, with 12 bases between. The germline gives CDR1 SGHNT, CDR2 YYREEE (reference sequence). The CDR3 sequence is CASSLDRRGANYGYTF. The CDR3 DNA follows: TGTGCCAGCAGCTTGGACAGGAGGGGAGCTAACTATGGCTACACCTTC.